These T cell receptor beta chains were read from a single sample in a study of blood T cell repertoires in COVID-19. Using immunoSEQ multiplex PCR, the repertoire was profiled, and TCRdb retains in-frame clones only, with some absent. The table lists over 45,000 clones, 76% of them singletons. Input material: peripheral blood. The receptors stem from a man aged 50-59 years with active or convalescent COVID-19. CDR3s include the opening cysteine and the closing phenylalanine or tryptophan. A D gene is named only where the DNA matches it firmly. Only some rows state a clone size, as once, few, many or a class for expanded clones.

abundance | j_gene | d_gene | v_gene | CDR3aa | CDR3nt
. | TRBJ2-7 | . | TRBV6-2/TRBV6-3 | CASSGKGGDSEQYF | TGTGCCAGCAGCGGAAAGGGGGGGGACTCCGAGCAGTACTTC
. | TRBJ1-1 | . | TRBV5-1 | CASRRVSQGTMNTEAFF | TGCGCCAGCCGTAGGGTAAGCCAGGGTACAATGAACACTGAAGCTTTCTTT
. | TRBJ2-7 | . | TRBV6-5 | CASSYSSHPYEQYF | TGTGCCAGCAGTTACTCGTCACACCCCTACGAGCAGTACTTC
. | TRBJ2-7 | TRBD2 | TRBV9 | CASSPPGGGALNEQYF | TGTGCCAGCAGCCCCCCTGGCGGGGGGGCCCTCAACGAGCAGTACTTC
. | TRBJ2-1 | TRBD2 | TRBV27 | CASSLAGGLGEQFF | TGTGCCAGCAGTTTAGCGGGGGGGCTCGGTGAGCAGTTCTTC
. | TRBJ2-2 | . | TRBV7-6 | CASSLVETMNTGELFF | TGTGCCAGCAGCTTAGTGGAAACTATGAACACCGGGGAGCTGTTTTTT
. | TRBJ1-6 | . | TRBV18 | CASSPTGSSYNSPLHF | TGTGCCAGCTCACCTACAGGGAGCTCCTATAATTCACCCCTCCACTTT
. | TRBJ2-5 | . | TRBV9 | CASSVAGQETQYF | TGTGCCAGCAGCGTAGCGGGTCAAGAGACCCAGTACTTC
. | TRBJ2-5 | . | TRBV6-2/TRBV6-3 | CASSYGGETQYF | TGTGCCAGCAGTTACGGCGGGGAGACCCAGTACTTC
once | TRBJ1-5 | . | TRBV25-1 | CASCVSREDFQPQHF | TGTGCCAGCTGCGTGTCCAGGGAAGATTTTCAGCCCCAGCATTTT
. | TRBJ1-2 | . | TRBV9 | CASSPGGGNGYTF | TGTGCCAGCAGCCCCGGGGGAGGGAATGGCTACACCTTC
few | TRBJ1-2 | . | TRBV29-1 | CSVEEGFPRYGGYTF | TGCAGCGTTGAAGAGGGCTTCCCCAGGTACGGTGGCTACACCTTC
. | TRBJ1-1 | . | TRBV12-3/TRBV12-4 | CASSLDRDEAFF | TGTGCCAGCAGTTTAGACAGGGATGAAGCTTTCTTT
. | TRBJ1-5 | TRBD1 | TRBV6-5 | CASSSRPGGTQHF | TGTGCCAGCAGTTCCAGACCAGGGGGAACCCAGCATTTT
. | TRBJ2-5 | TRBD2 | TRBV7-2 | CASSLAGGPGETQYF | TGTGCCAGCAGCTTAGCGGGAGGGCCGGGGGAGACCCAGTACTTC
once | TRBJ1-6 | . | TRBV14 | CASSQTGGNKGSPLHF | TGTGCCAGCAGCCAGACGGGGGGGAACAAGGGTTCACCCCTCCACTTT
. | TRBJ2-2 | TRBD1 | TRBV2 | CASSWDRDTGELFF | TGTGCCAGCAGTTGGGACAGGGACACCGGGGAGCTGTTTTTT
. | TRBJ1-1 | . | TRBV3-1/TRBV3-2 | CASSRDRNTEAFF | TGTGCCAGCAGCCGCGACAGGAACACTGAAGCTTTCTTT
once | TRBJ1-1 | . | TRBV2 | CASSLEGPRVNTEAFF | TGTGCCAGCAGCTTAGAAGGGCCCAGGGTGAACACTGAAGCTTTCTTT
. | TRBJ2-4 | . | TRBV12-3/TRBV12-4 | CASSAHGTPTHF | TGTGCCAGCAGCGCGCACGGGACTCCCACTCACTTC
. | TRBJ2-7 | . | TRBV15 | CATGRTSSYEQYF | TGTGCCACCGGGAGAACCTCCTCCTACGAGCAGTACTTC
once | TRBJ2-5 | TRBD1 | TRBV2 | CASSSRDRLQETQYF | TGTGCCAGCAGCTCCCGGGACAGGTTACAAGAGACCCAGTACTTC
. | TRBJ2-1 | TRBD1 | TRBV6-4 | CASSDFGGQGKQFF | TGTGCCAGCAGTGATTTCGGAGGACAGGGCAAGCAGTTCTTC
. | TRBJ1-3 | . | TRBV5-6 | CASSYRTGRPGNTIYF | TGTGCCAGCAGCTATAGAACAGGCCGACCTGGAAACACCATATATTTT
. | TRBJ1-2 | . | TRBV25-1 | CASSEIRDNNYGYTF | TGTGCCAGCAGTGAAATTAGGGACAATAACTATGGCTACACCTTC
. | TRBJ2-5 | TRBD1 | TRBV15 | CATSLDRGFQETQYF | TGTGCCACCAGCCTGGACAGGGGGTTCCAAGAGACCCAGTACTTC
. | TRBJ1-2 | . | TRBV27 | CASSPQGSHGYTF | TGTGCCAGCAGTCCACAGGGTAGTCATGGCTACACCTTC
. | TRBJ1-2 | . | TRBV27 | CASSSSPAPFNYGYTF | TGTGCCAGCAGTTCGTCACCAGCGCCGTTTAACTATGGCTACACCTTC
. | TRBJ2-5 | . | TRBV19 | CASSSDRETQYF | TGTGCCAGTAGTAGCGATCGGGAGACCCAGTACTTC
. | TRBJ2-1 | . | TRBV20-1 | CSASTGAPLYNEQFF | TGCAGTGCTAGTACTGGGGCGCCCCTCTACAATGAGCAGTTCTTC
. | TRBJ1-3 | TRBD1 | TRBV11-2 | CASSLGQGVSGNTIYF | TGTGCCAGCAGCCTGGGACAGGGGGTATCTGGAAACACCATATATTTT